The TCR beta chain described here comes from a study of cytomegalovirus exposure and HLA in healthy donors. Vbeta (60) and Jbeta (13) primers were used in the PCR. In the study's own analysis: Roughly 11 million shared chains were among the 80 million or so unique TCR beta chains that a later analysis counted. This table comes from immunoSEQ multiplex PCR, and its TCRdb copy is limited to in-frame clones, with some not included. The DNA gave D and trimming, while V, J and clone size come from that table. Of 100,000 to 150,000 clones listed, around 78% are singletons. This TCR came from a woman aged 18-35 years in good health and CMV-seronegative. The specimen sequenced was PBMCs.

CDR3 bases: TGCGCCAGCAGCCAAGTGGTAGCGGGAGATCCAGATACGCAGTATTTT. It translates to CASSQVVAGDPDTQYF. The rearrangement uses TRBV4-1 and TRBJ2-3; TRBD2 aligns across 9 bases. Losses at the gene ends were 1 base for V and 4 bases for J; bases not matched to a gene: 6. The germline V gene encodes CDR1 MGHRA and CDR2 YSYEKL. The CDR3 is 16 amino acids.